This T cell receptor beta chain was obtained from a study of regulatory T cells in long-lasting Graves disease. The authors built TCR beta libraries using iRepertoire HTBI primers and Arm-PCR of CDR3 regions. In TCRdb, the multiplex PCR reads were re-called with MiXCR into one record per CDR3 protein. The data show fewer than 500,000 distinct CDR3 sequences, under 20% seen once. In this sample, this clonotype turned up many times. Documented time point: newly diagnosed GD, antithyroid drugs for less than 3 months. From PBMCs, RNA was extracted and then used to make the TCR library. Germline V gene lookup returns CDR1 SGHNT and CDR2 YENEEA. The ends were cut back, 6 bases at V and 2 bases at J, with 11 bases in the middle. The CDR3 totals 14 residues. These data are also associated with another study on T cells in Graves' hyperthyroidism and ophthalmopathy.

The V call is TRBV11-3, the J call TRBJ1-3, with TRBD1 as a possible D gene (5 bases). This clonotype was sampled from a man aged 40-49 years with Graves disease. Sequenced here: peripheral blood mononuclear cells (PBMCs), sampled at new diagnosis, from a patient treated with antithyroid drugs. The CDR3 here is CASSNQGAGNTIYF. Written as DNA, the CDR3 is TGTGCCAGCAGTAACCAGGGCGCTGGAAACACCATATATTTT.